Listed here is a single T cell receptor beta chain. The antigen is undetermined. Some clones are missing from TCRdb's copy, which holds only in-frame ones; the method was immunoSEQ multiplex PCR. The sample includes roughly 40,000 clones, roughly 90% of them seen just once. This record belongs to a study of graft-versus-host responses after intestinal transplantation. Overall study context: The recipients all started with anti-thymocyte globulin induction and then took tacrolimus and steroids for 3 to 4 years. Study-level points and caveats: Early post-transplant HvG declines showed an association with peak circulating GvH clone levels. Recipient-marrow GvH clones were detected, some having first appeared in ileum or blood.

CDR1 is SGDLS, CDR2 YYNGEE, per germline. After removal of 0 bases from V and 4 bases from J, the junction contained 6 bases not matched to a gene. This CDR3 is built from 16 residues. The origin of this receptor is a human patient who received an intestinal transplant, so some T cells may come from the graft donor. The chain couples TRBV9 to TRBJ2-2; the match to TRBD1 covers 7 bases. Specimen: PBMCs, collected 524 days after transplant. The chain's CDR3 is CASSVEGQIFTGELFF. The CDR3 region has the DNA TGTGCCAGCAGCGTAGAGGGACAGATTTTCACCGGGGAGCTGTTTTTT. The full variable domain, its missing parts supplied by reference TRBV9 and TRBJ2-2, is DSGVTQTPKHLITATGQRVTLRCSPRSGDLSVYWYQQSLDQGLQFLIQYYNGEERAKGNILERFSAQQFPDLHSELNLSSLELGDSALYFCASSVEGQIFTGELFFGEGSRLTVL.